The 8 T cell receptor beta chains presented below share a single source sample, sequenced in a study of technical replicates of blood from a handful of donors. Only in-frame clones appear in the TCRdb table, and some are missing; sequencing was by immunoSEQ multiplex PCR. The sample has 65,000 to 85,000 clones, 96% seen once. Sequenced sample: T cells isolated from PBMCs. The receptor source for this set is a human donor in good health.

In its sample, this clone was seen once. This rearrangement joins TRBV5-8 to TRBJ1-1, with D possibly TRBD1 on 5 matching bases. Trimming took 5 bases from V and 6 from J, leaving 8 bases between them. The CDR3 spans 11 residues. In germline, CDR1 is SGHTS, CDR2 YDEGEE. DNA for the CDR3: TGTGCCAGCAGGCGGGGACCTGAAGCTTTCTTT. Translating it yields CASRRGPEAFF.

The CDR3 loop is CASSLSDAGLSYEQYF. CDR3 bases: TGTGCCAGCAGCTTGTCCGACGCGGGACTGTCCTACGAGCAGTACTTC. The J gene is TRBJ2-7, the V gene TRBV5-4; D may be TRBD2 (6 bases). The V end lost 1 base, the J end lost 1 base, and 15 bases lay between the germline ends. The CDR3 runs to 16 residues. Germline loops: CDR1 SGHNT, CDR2 YYREEE (reference sequence). Using reference TRBV5-4 and TRBJ2-7 for the parts outside the CDR3, the full variable domain is ETGVTQSPTHLIKTRGQQVTLRCSSQSGHNTVSWYQQALGQGPQFIFQYYREEENGRGNFPPRFSGLQFPNYSSELNVNALELDDSALYLCASSLSDAGLSYEQYFGPGTRLTVT.

CDR3: CAAGTGFVQPQHF. The DNA of the CDR3 is TGTGCCGCCGGGACAGGGTTTGTTCAGCCCCAGCATTTT. The chain links TRBV30 to TRBJ1-5, with 9 bases lining up with TRBD1. CDR3 length: 13 residues. The germline CDR1 and CDR2 sequences are GTSNPN and SVGIG (reference sequence). V shed 8 bases, J shed 6 bases, and the junction held 8 bases outside the gene matches.

The CDR3 is CASSVEPGVAKNIQYF. CDR3 in DNA: TGTGCCAGCAGCGTAGAACCAGGCGTAGCCAAAAACATTCAGTACTTC. V gene TRBV9 combines with J gene TRBJ2-4; D gene unclear. This CDR3 has 16 amino acids. CDR1 SGDLS and CDR2 YYNGEE come from the germline V gene. Between the trimmed V and J ends, which lost 0 bases and 0 bases, there was a span of 10 bases. Full variable domain (remainder filled in from reference TRBV9 and TRBJ2-4): DSGVTQTPKHLITATGQRVTLRCSPRSGDLSVYWYQQSLDQGLQFLIQYYNGEERAKGNILERFSAQQFPDLHSELNLSSLELGDSALYFCASSVEPGVAKNIQYFGAGTRLSVL.

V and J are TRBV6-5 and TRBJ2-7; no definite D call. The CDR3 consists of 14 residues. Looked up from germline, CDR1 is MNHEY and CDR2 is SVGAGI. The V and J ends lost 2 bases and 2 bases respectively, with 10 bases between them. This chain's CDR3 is CASSYGLGTYEQYF. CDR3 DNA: TGTGCCAGCAGTTACGGGCTTGGAACCTACGAGCAGTACTTC.

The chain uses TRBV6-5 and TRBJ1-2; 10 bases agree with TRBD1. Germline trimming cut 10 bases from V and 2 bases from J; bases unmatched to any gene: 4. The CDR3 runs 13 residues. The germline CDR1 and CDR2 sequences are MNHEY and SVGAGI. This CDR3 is CATSTGGNYGYTF. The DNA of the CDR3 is TGTGCCACCTCGACAGGGGGCAACTATGGCTACACCTTC.

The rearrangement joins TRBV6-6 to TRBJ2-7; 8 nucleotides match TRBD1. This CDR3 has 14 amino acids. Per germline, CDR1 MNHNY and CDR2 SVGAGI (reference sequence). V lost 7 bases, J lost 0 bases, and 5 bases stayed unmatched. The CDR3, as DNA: TGTGCCAGCAAGGGACAGGATTCCTCCTACGAGCAGTACTTC. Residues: CASKGQDSSYEQYF.

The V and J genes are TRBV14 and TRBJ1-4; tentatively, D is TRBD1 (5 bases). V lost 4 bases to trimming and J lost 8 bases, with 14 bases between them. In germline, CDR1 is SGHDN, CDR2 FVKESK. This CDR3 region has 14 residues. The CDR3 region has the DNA TGTGCCAGCAGCCCCACTAACAGGCTCGAAAAACTGTTTTTT. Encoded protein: CASSPTNRLEKLFF.